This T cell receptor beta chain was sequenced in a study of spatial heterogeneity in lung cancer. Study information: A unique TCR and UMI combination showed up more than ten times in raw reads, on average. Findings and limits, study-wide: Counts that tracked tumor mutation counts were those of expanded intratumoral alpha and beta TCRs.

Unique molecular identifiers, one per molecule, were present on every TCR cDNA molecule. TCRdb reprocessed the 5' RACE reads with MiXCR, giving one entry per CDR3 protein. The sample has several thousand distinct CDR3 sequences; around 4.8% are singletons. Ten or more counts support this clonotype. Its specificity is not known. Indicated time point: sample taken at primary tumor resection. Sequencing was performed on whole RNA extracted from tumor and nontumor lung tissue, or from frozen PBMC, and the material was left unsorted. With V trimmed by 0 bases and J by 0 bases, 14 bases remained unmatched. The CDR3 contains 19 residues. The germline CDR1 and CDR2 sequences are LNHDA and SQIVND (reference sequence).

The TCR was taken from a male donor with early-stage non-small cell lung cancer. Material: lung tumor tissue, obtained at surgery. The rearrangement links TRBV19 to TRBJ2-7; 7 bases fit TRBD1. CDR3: CASSIDLLLPGQPSYEQYF. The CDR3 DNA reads TGTGCCAGTAGTATAGACCTTCTCCTACCGGGACAGCCCTCCTACGAGCAGTACTTC.